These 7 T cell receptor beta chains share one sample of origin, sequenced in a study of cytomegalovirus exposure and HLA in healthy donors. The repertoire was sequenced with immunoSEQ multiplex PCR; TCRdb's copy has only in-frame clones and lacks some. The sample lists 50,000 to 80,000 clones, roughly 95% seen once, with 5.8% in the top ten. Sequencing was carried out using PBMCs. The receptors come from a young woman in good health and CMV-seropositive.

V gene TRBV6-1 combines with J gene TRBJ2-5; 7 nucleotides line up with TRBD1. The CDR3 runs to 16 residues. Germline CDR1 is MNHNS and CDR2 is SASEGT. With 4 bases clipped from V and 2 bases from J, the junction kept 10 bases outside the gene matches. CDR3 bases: TGTGCCAGCAGTGCAAGGGACAGTCGTATACAAGAGACCCAGTACTTC. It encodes CASSARDSRIQETQYF.

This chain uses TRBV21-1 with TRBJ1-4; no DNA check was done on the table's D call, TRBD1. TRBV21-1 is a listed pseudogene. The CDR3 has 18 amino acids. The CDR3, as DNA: TGTGCCAGCAGCAATGATGGACAGCTCGGACCGCTTAATGAAAAACTGTTTTTT. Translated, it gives CASSNDGQLGPLNEKLFF.

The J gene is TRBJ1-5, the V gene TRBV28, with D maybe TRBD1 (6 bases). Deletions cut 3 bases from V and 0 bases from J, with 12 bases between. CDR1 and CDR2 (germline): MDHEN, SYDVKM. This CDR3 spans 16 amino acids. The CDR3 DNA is TGTGCCAGCAGTTTTAGGACAGCAAATAGCAATCAGCCCCAGCATTTT. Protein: CASSFRTANSNQPQHF.

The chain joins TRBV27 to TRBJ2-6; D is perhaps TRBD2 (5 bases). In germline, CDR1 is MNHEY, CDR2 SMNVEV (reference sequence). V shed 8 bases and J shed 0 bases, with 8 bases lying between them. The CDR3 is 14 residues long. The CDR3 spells CASSGTSGANVLTF. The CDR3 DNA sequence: TGTGCCAGCTCGGGAACCTCTGGGGCCAACGTCCTGACTTTC.

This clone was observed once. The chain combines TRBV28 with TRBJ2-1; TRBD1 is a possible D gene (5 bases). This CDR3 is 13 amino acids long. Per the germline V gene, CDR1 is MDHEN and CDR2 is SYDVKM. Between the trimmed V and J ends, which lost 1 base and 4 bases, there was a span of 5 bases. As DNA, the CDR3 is TGTGCCAGCAGTTTATCAGGGTACAATGAGCAGTTCTTC. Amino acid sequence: CASSLSGYNEQFF. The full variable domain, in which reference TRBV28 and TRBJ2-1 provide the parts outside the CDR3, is DVKVTQSSRYLVKRTGEKVFLECVQDMDHENMFWYRQDPGLGLRLIYFSYDVKMKEKGDIPEGYSVSREKKERFSLILESASTNQTSMYLCASSLSGYNEQFFGPGTRLTVL.

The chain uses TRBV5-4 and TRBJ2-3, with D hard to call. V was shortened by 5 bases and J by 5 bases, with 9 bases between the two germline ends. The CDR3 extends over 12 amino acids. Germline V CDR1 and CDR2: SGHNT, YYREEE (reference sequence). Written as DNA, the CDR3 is TGTGCCAGCAGTAATATCCTAGATACGCAGTATTTT. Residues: CASSNILDTQYF.

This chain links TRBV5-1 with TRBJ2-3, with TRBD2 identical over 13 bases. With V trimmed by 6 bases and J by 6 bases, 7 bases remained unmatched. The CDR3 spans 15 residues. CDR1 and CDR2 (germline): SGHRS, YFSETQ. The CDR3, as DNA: TGCGCCAGCAACCCGGGACTAGCGGGATTGGATACGCAGTATTTT. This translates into CASNPGLAGLDTQYF.